The 28 T cell receptor beta chains given below trace back to one sample, sequenced in a study of T cell repertoires in aging, cancer and after chemotherapy (dated by TCRdb to between 2017 and 2020). The data were produced on an Illumina MiSeq. Multiplex touch-down PCR with a mixed TRB-A/B primer pool was used to amplify rearranged TRB sequences covering the V, D and J segments. Using fastp at Q25 and MiXCR, TCRdb reprocessed the public reads and kept productive beta chains. Rows are combined by CDR3 protein, so each entry shows the most common genes and DNA. Here the sample has about 6,100 distinct CDR3 sequences; around 33% occur a single time. The ten most abundant clones make up about 30% of the sample. Instead of sorted cells or RNA, genomic DNA extracted from peripheral blood served as the source for amplifying TCR beta rearrangements. Sequences were obtained from blood. The receptor source for this set is a human donor with a blood cancer.

Concerning this clonotype: An end of the junction does not agree with germline; a read error may underlie this. The chain combines TRBV5-6 with TRBJ2-7; D may be TRBD2 (6 bases). The CDR3 runs to 14 residues. Germline CDR1 reads SGHDT; CDR2 reads YYEEEE. The CDR3 here is CASSLRGWSFEQYF. The CDR3 DNA sequence: TGTGCCAGCAGCTTGCGGGGGTGGTCCTTCGAGCAGTACTTC.

This clonotype has just a few counts. The CDR3 loop reads CAWSVLEAQPQHF. The CDR3 DNA sequence: TGTGCCTGGAGTGTACTAGAGGCTCAGCCCCAGCATTTT. V gene TRBV30 combines with J gene TRBJ1-5; no definite D call. This CDR3 comprises 13 residues. V was shortened by 0 bases and J by 6 bases, with 9 bases between the two germline ends. CDR1 and CDR2 from the germline V gene are GTSNPN and SVGIG (reference sequence). Variable domain in full (rest from reference TRBV30 and TRBJ1-5): SQTIHQWPATLVQPVGSPLSLECTVEGTSNPNLYWYRQAAGRGLQLLFYSVGIGQISSEVPQNLSASRPQDRQFILSSKKLLLSDSGFYLCAWSVLEAQPQHFGDGTRLSIL.

The V and J genes are TRBV15 and TRBJ1-1; D is undetermined. The CDR3 is 13 amino acids. The V and J ends lost 0 bases and 8 bases respectively, with 10 bases between them. Germline V gene sequence: CDR1 LNHNV, CDR2 YYDKDF (reference sequence). The CDR3 DNA is TGTGCCACCAGCAGAGATCTTCTCAGCGAAGCTTTCTTT. Translating gives CATSRDLLSEAFF.

J is TRBJ2-1 and V is TRBV27; 8 positions match TRBD2. The CDR3 has 13 amino acids. Germline CDR1 reads MNHEY; CDR2 reads SMNVEV (reference sequence). CDR3 sequence reads: CETGGYPYNEQFF. The CDR3 DNA follows: TGTGAGACGGGAGGGTACCCCTACAATGAGCAGTTCTTC.

This clonotype was seen a few times. CDR3 nucleotides: TGTGCCAGCAGCTTGACAGAGGATACGCAGTATTTT. This translates into CASSLTEDTQYF. This rearrangement joins TRBV5-4 to TRBJ2-3; no definite D call. Trimming removed 1 base from V and 6 bases from J, with 6 bases in between. CDR1 is SGHNT, CDR2 YYREEE, per germline (reference sequence). The CDR3 runs to 12 residues.

This clonotype was observed a handful of times. The chain uses TRBV7-9 and TRBJ2-7; D is ambiguous. Deletions cut 5 bases from V and 6 bases from J, with 23 bases between. The length of the CDR3 is 16 residues. Looked up from germline, CDR1 is SEHNR and CDR2 is FQNEAQ (reference sequence). CDR3 DNA: TGTGCCAGCAGCAGCCCGCGGTCCGGGTCTCTCCTCGAGCAGTACTTC. It is translated as CASSSPRSGSLLEQYF.

V gene TRBV11-2 combines with J gene TRBJ1-2; D perhaps matches TRBD1 (5 bases). V was clipped by 1 base and J by 7 bases, with 13 bases between them. The germline V gene encodes CDR1 SGHAT and CDR2 FQNNGV. The CDR3 contains 14 residues. CDR3 in DNA: TGTGCCAGCAGCTTAGCGGGGCAGAATCTTGGCTACACCTTC. Translation gives CASSLAGQNLGYTF.

This chain uses TRBV6-2 or TRBV6-3 with TRBJ2-5, with 10 bases matching TRBD2. Trimming at V came to 6 bases and at J to 3 bases, leaving 4 bases not matched to a gene. The CDR3 spans 14 residues. CDR1 and CDR2 (germline): MNHEY, SVGEGT. This chain's CDR3 is CASRSGGAEETQYF. The CDR3 region has the DNA TGTGCCAGCAGGAGCGGGGGGGCGGAAGAGACCCAGTACTTC.

This clonotype was counted a few times. Because the CDR3's place on the DNA is in doubt, the DNA is left out and the CDR3 is given as listed by TCRdb. The CDR3 spells CASSSSTGPHSGNTIYF. This chain joins TRBV27 and TRBJ1-3. The CDR3 contains 17 residues when both ends are counted. Germline V gives CDR1 MNHEY, CDR2 SMNVEV (reference sequence).

Only a few counts were recorded for this clonotype. The chain couples TRBV5-4 to TRBJ2-2; 12 bases are shared with TRBD1. Looked up from germline, CDR1 is SGHNT and CDR2 is YYREEE (reference sequence). Trimming at V came to 4 bases and at J to 5 bases, leaving 6 bases not matched to a gene. The CDR3 loop spans 16 amino acids. The CDR3 DNA reads as TGTGCCAGCAGCCAGGGACAGGGGGCGCGGACCGGGGAGCTGTTTTTT. It yields the protein CASSQGQGARTGELFF.

This CDR3 reads CSATRGGRTQYF. The CDR3 DNA sequence: TGCAGTGCGACTCGGGGGGGCCGTACGCAGTATTTT. The chain is built from TRBV20-1 and TRBJ2-3, with 8 bases lining up with TRBD2. J gave up 8 bases and V 6 bases, and 7 bases lay outside the gene matches. Germline V CDR1 and CDR2: DFQATT, SNEGSKA (reference sequence). CDR3 length: 12 residues.

This rearrangement joins TRBV11-3 to TRBJ1-6, with TRBD1 identical over 11 bases. V was clipped by 5 bases and J by 7 bases; unmatched bases: 7. The V gene's germline CDR1 is SGHNT and CDR2 YENEEA. This CDR3 spans 16 amino acids. The CDR3 spells CASSPSGQGGNSPLHF. CDR3 sequence (DNA): TGTGCCAGCAGCCCGTCGGGACAGGGGGGAAATTCACCCCTCCACTTT. Combining the CDR3 with reference TRBV11-3 and TRBJ1-6 gives the whole variable domain EAGVVQSPRYKIIEKKQPVAFWCNPISGHNTLYWYLQNLGQGPELLIRYENEEAVDDSQLPKDRFSAERLKGVDSTLKIQPAELGDSAVYLCASSPSGQGGNSPLHFGNGTRLTVT.

V usage is TRBV7-2 and J usage is TRBJ1-1; unclear D gene. V lost 2 bases and J 2 bases, leaving 9 bases between the germline ends. CDR3 length: 14 amino acids. CDR1 is SGHTA and CDR2 is FQGNSA in the germline V gene. The CDR3 nucleotides are TGTGCCAGCAGCTTACTGGGGTCCAACACTGAAGCTTTCTTT. Translated, it gives CASSLLGSNTEAFF. The variable domain in full, with the rest retrieved from reference TRBV7-2 and TRBJ1-1, is GAGVSQSPSNKVTEKGKDVELRCDPISGHTALYWYRQSLGQGLEFLIYFQGNSAPDKSGLPSDRFSAERTGGSVSTLTIQRTQQEDSAVYLCASSLLGSNTEAFFGQGTRLTVV.

This chain links TRBV7-2 with TRBJ2-3; possible D gene TRBD1, 6 bases. V was pared by 6 bases and J by 8 bases, with 21 bases between. From germline, CDR1 is SGHTA and CDR2 FQGNSA. This CDR3 is built from 15 residues. The CDR3 spells CASSPGEQGQVTQYF. CDR3 in DNA: TGTGCCAGCAGTCCCGGCGAACAGGGTCAGGTTACGCAGTATTTT.

The chain recombines TRBV7-2 with TRBJ1-2; TRBD1 matches at 8 bases. CDR1 is SGHTA, CDR2 FQGNSA, per germline. V lost 8 bases, J lost 7 bases, and 9 bases stayed unmatched. This CDR3 contains 13 residues. CDR3 sequence: CASGPSGGFGYTF. In DNA, the CDR3 is TGTGCCAGCGGACCCTCAGGGGGCTTTGGCTACACCTTC.

The chain couples TRBV11-2 to TRBJ2-5; 13 bases are a match to TRBD2. In germline, CDR1 is SGHAT, CDR2 FQNNGV. This CDR3 has 15 amino acids. The V gene end was trimmed by 5 bases and the J gene end by 1 base; junction bases not matched to a gene: 1. The CDR3, as DNA: TGTGCCAGCAGCCGACTAGCGGGGGGCCAAGAGACCCAGTACTTC. Translation: CASSRLAGGQETQYF.

This rearrangement joins TRBV5-1 to TRBJ2-1; D gene ambiguous. This CDR3 has 12 residues. Deletions cut 4 bases from V and 6 bases from J, with 8 bases between. The germline V gene has CDR1 SGHRS and CDR2 YFSETQ. The CDR3 protein is CASSTVFNEQFF. In DNA form, the CDR3 reads TGCGCCAGCAGCACTGTTTTCAATGAGCAGTTCTTC.

In this sample, this clonotype turned up a few times. The chain couples TRBV6-4 to TRBJ2-1; 13 nucleotides line up with TRBD2. Trimming cost V 4 bases and J 12 bases; bases outside gene matches: 6. CDR3 length: 14 amino acids. Germline lookup yields CDR1 MRHNA and CDR2 SNTAGT. CDR3 DNA sequence: TGTGCCAGCAGTGCCCGGACTAGCGGGAGTGTGCAGTTCTTC. Its protein is CASSARTSGSVQFF.

This chain uses TRBV18 with TRBJ2-3, with 7 bases aligning to TRBD1. The CDR3 has 16 residues. The germline V gene has CDR1 KGHSH and CDR2 LQKENI. J was trimmed by 4 bases and V by 3 bases; bases with no gene match: 10. CDR3 sequence (DNA): TGTGCCAGCTCACCCTTAACTGGACAGGTACCAGATACGCAGTATTTT. It translates to CASSPLTGQVPDTQYF.

In its sample, this clonotype was seen a few times. This CDR3 reads CASSEGQGTGTEAFF. CDR3 sequence (DNA): TGTGCCAGCAGTGAGGGACAGGGGACGGGCACTGAAGCTTTCTTT. The chain employs TRBV6-1 and TRBJ1-1; 10 nucleotides agree with TRBD1. The CDR3 loop spans 15 amino acids. V lost 3 bases, J lost 4 bases, and 5 bases stayed unmatched. Germline V gene lookup returns CDR1 MNHNS and CDR2 SASEGT.

This clonotype was observed a handful of times. The chain has TRBV19 and TRBJ1-1, with D maybe TRBD1 (6 bases). V was shortened by 1 base and J by 11 bases, with 17 bases between the two germline ends. Germline CDR1 and CDR2: LNHDA and SQIVND (reference sequence). The CDR3 has 14 residues. In DNA, the CDR3 is TGTGCCAGTAGTATAGTCGACAGGTATTCCGGGGCTTTCTTT. Its translation: CASSIVDRYSGAFF.

The rearrangement joins TRBV19 to TRBJ1-1, with D unclear. There are 14 residues in the CDR3. Between the trimmed V and J ends, which lost 6 bases and 1 base, there was a span of 12 bases. Germline V CDR1 and CDR2: LNHDA, SQIVND (reference sequence). CDR3 sequence (DNA): TGTGCCAGTAGGAGCGTACCAGGGAACACTGAAGCTTTCTTT. It specifies CASRSVPGNTEAFF.

The chain recombines TRBV19 with TRBJ2-3, with 13 positions matching TRBD2. CDR1 is LNHDA, CDR2 SQIVND, per germline (reference sequence). Germline trimming cut 5 bases from V and 6 bases from J; bases unmatched to any gene: 5. The CDR3 loop spans 15 amino acids. CDR3 DNA: TGTGCCAGTAGTTATGGACTAGCGGGGGATGATACGCAGTATTTT. Translating gives CASSYGLAGDDTQYF.

This clonotype ranks as medium-sized (0.01 to 0.1%). V gene TRBV15 combines with J gene TRBJ1-6; no clear D. Trimming pared 4 bases from V and 9 bases from J, leaving 10 bases between. Germline-derived CDR1 and CDR2 are LNHNV and YYDKDF (reference sequence). The CDR3 loop spans 13 amino acids. This chain's CDR3 is CATSTEFSSPLHF. Written as DNA, the CDR3 is TGTGCCACCAGCACTGAGTTCTCTTCACCCCTCCACTTT.

The chain employs TRBV21-1 and TRBJ2-5; the table calls TRBD2, which could not be checked here. TRBV21-1 is annotated as a pseudogene. CDR3 length: 13 residues. CDR3 amino acids: CAGPGLAEETQYF. In DNA, the CDR3 is TGTGCCGGTCCGGGACTAGCGGAAGAGACCCAGTACTTC.

The rearrangement uses TRBV19 and TRBJ2-1, with D possibly being TRBD1 (7 bases). The CDR3 totals 12 residues. Germline assignment: CDR1 LNHDA and CDR2 SQIVND (reference sequence). The V and J ends lost 1 base and 13 bases respectively, with 11 bases between them. CDR3 sequence reads: CASSIVQGGQFF. The CDR3 DNA is TGTGCCAGTAGTATAGTCCAGGGGGGTCAGTTCTTC. Based on the CDR3 plus reference TRBV19 and TRBJ2-1, the full variable domain is DGGITQSPKYLFRKEGQNVTLSCEQNLNHDAMYWYRQDPGQGLRLIYYSQIVNDFQKGDIAEGYSVSREKKESFPLTVTSAQKNPTAFYLCASSIVQGGQFFGPGTRLTVL.

This clonotype was detected a few times. V and J are TRBV12-3 or TRBV12-4 and TRBJ2-3; a weak D match, TRBD2 (6 bases). The CDR3 sequence is 15 residues long. Trimming took 6 bases from V and 3 from J, leaving 16 bases between them. DNA of the CDR3: TGTGCCAGCAGCCCCCGGGCGGGAACGACAGATACGCAGTATTTT. This codes for CASSPRAGTTDTQYF.

This clonotype qualifies as medium-sized. This chain uses TRBV29-1 with TRBJ2-5; D might be TRBD1 (7 bases). With 4 bases removed from V and 2 bases from J, the gap between germline ends came to 11 bases. CDR3 length: 13 amino acids. Germline CDR1 reads SQVTM; CDR2 reads ANQGSEA. CDR3 protein: CSVGRDRQETQYF. DNA of the CDR3: TGCAGCGTTGGGAGGGACAGACAAGAGACCCAGTACTTC.